A selection of T cell receptor beta chains follows, all from one sample in a study of vaccination and CD4 T cells after COVID-19. Their antigens remain unidentified. Via MiXCR, TCRdb re-called the PCR reads, giving one row per CDR3 protein. The repertoire holds about 18,000 distinct CDR3 sequences, with 50% as singletons. Sequences were obtained from CD4+ T cells from blood, cultured in vitro. These receptors originate from a human donor who had recovered from COVID-19. The CDR3 runs from the conserved cysteine through the conserved F or W. Fields, in order: V gene, D gene, J gene, clone size, CDR3 length, CDR3 DNA, CDR3 protein. D genes are given only for firm matches. The size of a clone is reported for some rows only, either as once, few or many, or as a class for expanded clones.

V: TRBV19; D: -; J: TRBJ2-5; size: few; length: 14; DNA: TGTGCCAGTAGTAAGGCTTCCAGCCAAGAGACCCAGTACTTC; CDR3: CASSKASSQETQYF
V: TRBV20-1; D: TRBD2; J: TRBJ2-7; size: few; length: 14; DNA: TGCAGTGCTAGACGCACTAGCGGCCCCTACGAGCAGTACTTC; CDR3: CSARRTSGPYEQYF
V: TRBV11-2; D: TRBD1; J: TRBJ2-7; size: few; length: 14; DNA: TGTGCCAGCAGCTTGGGACAGCCTCTGGGCGAGCAGTACTTC; CDR3: CASSLGQPLGEQYF
V: TRBV29-1; D: -; J: TRBJ2-3; size: -; length: 13; DNA: TGCAGCGTTAGCGTAGGGGGCACAGATACGCAGTATTTT; CDR3: CSVSVGGTDTQYF
V: TRBV27; D: -; J: TRBJ1-1; size: -; length: 14; DNA: TGTGCCAGCAGTTTACGGTTGGGGAACACTGAAGCTTTCTTT; CDR3: CASSLRLGNTEAFF
V: TRBV20-1; D: -; J: TRBJ2-1; size: -; length: 17; DNA: TGCAGTGCTCCTGATCGGCTAGCGAGAAGTGGGTACAATGAGCAGTTCTTC; CDR3: CSAPDRLARSGYNEQFF
V: TRBV6-1; D: -; J: TRBJ2-5; size: -; length: 11; DNA: TGTGCCAGCAGCCTAGGCGGGACCCAGTACTTC; CDR3: CASSLGGTQYF
V: TRBV6-1; D: TRBD2; J: TRBJ2-7; size: -; length: 14; DNA: TGTGCCAGCATTCGGACTAGCGGGAGCTACGAGCAGTACTTC; CDR3: CASIRTSGSYEQYF
V: TRBV12-3/TRBV12-4; D: -; J: TRBJ2-7; size: few; length: 13; DNA: TGTGCCAGCAGTTGGGGGCGGCCCTACGAGCAGTACTTC; CDR3: CASSWGRPYEQYF
V: TRBV6-1; D: -; J: TRBJ1-5; size: few; length: 14; DNA: TGTGCCAGCAGGGAGAGCAATAGCAATCAGCCCCAGCATTTT; CDR3: CASRESNSNQPQHF
V: TRBV5-1; D: -; J: TRBJ1-1; size: -; length: 14; DNA: TGCGCCAGCAGCTTGGGGTCAGACAACACTGAAGCTTTCTTT; CDR3: CASSLGSDNTEAFF
V: TRBV20-1; D: -; J: TRBJ1-5; size: once; length: 13; DNA: TGCAGTGCTGGAGACAGGCAGGGACAGCCCCAGCATTTT; CDR3: CSAGDRQGQPQHF
V: TRBV20-1; D: TRBD2; J: TRBJ2-3; size: few; length: 17; DNA: TGCAGTGCTAGAAACCGGTACCGGGAGGGCAGCACAGATACGCAGTATTTT; CDR3: CSARNRYREGSTDTQYF
V: TRBV9; D: -; J: TRBJ2-6; size: -; length: 16; DNA: TGTGCCAGCAGCGTCCGCCAGGGAAGAGGGGCCAACGTCCTGACTTTC; CDR3: CASSVRQGRGANVLTF
V: TRBV7-8; D: TRBD2; J: TRBJ2-4; size: -; length: 16; DNA: TGTGCCAGCAGCTTAGAGGGACTAGCGGGAGGAAACATTCAGTACTTC; CDR3: CASSLEGLAGGNIQYF
V: TRBV7-2; D: -; J: TRBJ2-3; size: -; length: 14; DNA: TGTGCCAGCAGACCTAGTCCCGGGACAGATACGCAGTATTTT; CDR3: CASRPSPGTDTQYF
V: TRBV29-1; D: TRBD1; J: TRBJ1-2; size: few; length: 13; DNA: TGCAGCGTTGAAACAGGGGCAGGCTATGGCTACACCTTC; CDR3: CSVETGAGYGYTF
V: TRBV4-1; D: -; J: TRBJ2-5; size: -; length: 15; DNA: TGCGCCAGCAGCCCCGGAGTAGCGGTTGTAGAGACCCAGTACTTC; CDR3: CASSPGVAVVETQYF